The present T cell receptor beta chain was sequenced within a study of Ad26.COV2.S vaccination and SARS-CoV-2 variants. Study summary: Enrolled in COV1001, the donor was in the Ad26.COV2.S trial arm, which received the vaccine. The study gave Ad26.COV2.S intramuscularly, once or twice 56 days apart. Study-wide results and limits: Overall T cell responses may have been underestimated by the analyses of TCR breadth and depth. Relative to placebo recipients, vaccine recipients exhibited elevated spike-specific TCR breadth.

TCRdb's copy holds only in-frame clones and misses some; the assay was immunoSEQ multiplex PCR. The table records hundreds of thousands of clones, more than 75% of them present only once. Treatment in this sample: roughly 18 received Ad26.COV2.S at low or high dose, single or two shots; roughly 5 received placebo; per-sample allocation not given. Day 63 after the first injection of vaccine or placebo was the sampling time. This CDR3 has 13 residues. V gave up 7 bases and J gave up 8 bases; unmatched junction bases: 4. Germline CDR1 is LNHDA and CDR2 is SQIVND (reference sequence). This clone was detected a few times. As yet, its antigen is unknown.

V gene TRBV19 combines with J gene TRBJ2-1; 11 nucleotides match TRBD2. The clonotype was recovered from a person between 18 and 59 years old who received the Ad26.COV2.S COVID-19 vaccine or a placebo. Sequencing used peripheral blood, obtained in a trial of Ad26.COV2.S vaccine versus placebo. CDR3 loop: CASKRLAGHEQFF. The CDR3 DNA reads as TGTGCCAGTAAACGACTAGCGGGGCATGAGCAGTTCTTC.